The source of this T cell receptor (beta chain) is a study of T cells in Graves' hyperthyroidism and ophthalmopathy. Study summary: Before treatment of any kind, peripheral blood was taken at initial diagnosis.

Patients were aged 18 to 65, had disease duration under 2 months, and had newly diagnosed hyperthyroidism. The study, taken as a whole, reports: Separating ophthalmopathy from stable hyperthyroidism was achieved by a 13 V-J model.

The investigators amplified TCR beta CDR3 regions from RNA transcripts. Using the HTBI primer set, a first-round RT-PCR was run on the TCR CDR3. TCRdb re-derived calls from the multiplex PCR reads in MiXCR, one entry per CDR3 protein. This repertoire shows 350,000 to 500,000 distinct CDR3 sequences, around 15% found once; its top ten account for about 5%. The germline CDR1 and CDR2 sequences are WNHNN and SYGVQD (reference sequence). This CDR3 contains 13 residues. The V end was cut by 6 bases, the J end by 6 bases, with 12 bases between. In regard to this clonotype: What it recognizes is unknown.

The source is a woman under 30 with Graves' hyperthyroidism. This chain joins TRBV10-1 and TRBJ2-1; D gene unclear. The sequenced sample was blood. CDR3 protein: CASSPTGFNEQFF. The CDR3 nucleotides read TGCGCCAGCAGCCCCACCGGCTTCAATGAGCAGTTCTTC.